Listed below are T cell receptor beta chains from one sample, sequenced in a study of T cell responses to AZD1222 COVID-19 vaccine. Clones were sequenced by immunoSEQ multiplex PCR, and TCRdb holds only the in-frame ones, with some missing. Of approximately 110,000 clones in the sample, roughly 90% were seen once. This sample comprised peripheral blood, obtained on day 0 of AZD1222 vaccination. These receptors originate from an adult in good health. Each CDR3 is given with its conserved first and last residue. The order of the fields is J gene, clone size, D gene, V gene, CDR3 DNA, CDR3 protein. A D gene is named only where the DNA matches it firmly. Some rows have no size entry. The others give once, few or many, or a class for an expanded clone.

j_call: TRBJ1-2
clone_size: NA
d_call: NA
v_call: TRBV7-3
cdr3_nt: TGTGCCAGCAGGCCGGACACTGGCTATGGCTACACCTTC
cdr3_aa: CASRPDTGYGYTF

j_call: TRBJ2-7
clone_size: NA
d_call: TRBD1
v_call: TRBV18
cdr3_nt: TGTGCCAGCTCACCACGGGGTGAACAGGGGGCGTACGAGCAGTACTTC
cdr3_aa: CASSPRGEQGAYEQYF

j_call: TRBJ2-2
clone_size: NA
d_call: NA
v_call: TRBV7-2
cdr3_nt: TGTGCCAGCAGCCCCTATCTTACGATTGAGCTGTTTTTT
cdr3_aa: CASSPYLTIELFF

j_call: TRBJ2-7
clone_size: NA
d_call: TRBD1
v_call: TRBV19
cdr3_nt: TGTGCCAGTAGTATGAAGACAGGGACCAACGAGCAGTACTTC
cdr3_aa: CASSMKTGTNEQYF

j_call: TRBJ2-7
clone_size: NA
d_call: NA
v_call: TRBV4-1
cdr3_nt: TGCGCCAGCAGCCAAGATACCCGGGACACCTCCTACGAGCAGTACTTC
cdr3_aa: CASSQDTRDTSYEQYF

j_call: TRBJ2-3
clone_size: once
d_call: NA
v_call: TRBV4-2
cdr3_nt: TGTGCCAGCAGCAAATCCCCGCGGATGGGGGGCCCCACAGATACGCAGTATTTT
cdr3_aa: CASSKSPRMGGPTDTQYF

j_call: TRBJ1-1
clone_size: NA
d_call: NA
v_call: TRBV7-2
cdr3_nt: TGTGCCAGCAGAGTACCCGGGACACTAAACACTGAAGCTTTCTTT
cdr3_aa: CASRVPGTLNTEAFF

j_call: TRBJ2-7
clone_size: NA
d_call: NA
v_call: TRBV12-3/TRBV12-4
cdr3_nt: TGTGCCAGCAGTTTCATATCCTACGAGCAGTACTTC
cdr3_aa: CASSFISYEQYF

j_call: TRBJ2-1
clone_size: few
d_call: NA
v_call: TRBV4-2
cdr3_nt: TGTGCCAGCAGCCAATTGGGACAAGATCTCTACAATGAGCAGTTCTTC
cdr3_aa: CASSQLGQDLYNEQFF

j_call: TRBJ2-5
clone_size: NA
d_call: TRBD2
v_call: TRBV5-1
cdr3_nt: TGCGCCAGCAGCTTGGGCGGGACTAGCGGCCAAGAGACCCAGTACTTC
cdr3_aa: CASSLGGTSGQETQYF

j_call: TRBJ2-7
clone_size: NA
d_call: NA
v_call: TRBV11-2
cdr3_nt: TGTGCCAGCAGCTTAGTTACGGGCGTAAACGAGCAGTACTTC
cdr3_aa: CASSLVTGVNEQYF

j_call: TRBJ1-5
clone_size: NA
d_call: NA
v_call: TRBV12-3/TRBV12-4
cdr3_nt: TGTGCCAGCAGTTTAAATTCTCTGCAGCCCCAGCATTTT
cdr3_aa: CASSLNSLQPQHF

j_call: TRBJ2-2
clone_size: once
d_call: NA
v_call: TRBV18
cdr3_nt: TGTGCCAGCTCACCTTCGGGTACCGGGGAGCTGTTTTTT
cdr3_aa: CASSPSGTGELFF

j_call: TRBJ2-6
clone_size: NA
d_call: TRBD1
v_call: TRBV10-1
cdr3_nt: TGCGCCAGCAGCTCCAGGGGGTCCCCCTCTGGGGCCAACGTCCTGACTTTC
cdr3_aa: CASSSRGSPSGANVLTF

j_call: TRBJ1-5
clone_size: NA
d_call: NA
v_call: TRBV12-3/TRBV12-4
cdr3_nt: TGTGCCAGCAGTTTAACCGCCACGGGGCCCCAGCATTTT
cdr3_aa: CASSLTATGPQHF

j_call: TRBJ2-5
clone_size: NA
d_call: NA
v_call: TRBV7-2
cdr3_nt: TGTGCCAGCAGCGAAGCGGGCGGGGCAGAGACCCAGTACTTC
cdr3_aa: CASSEAGGAETQYF

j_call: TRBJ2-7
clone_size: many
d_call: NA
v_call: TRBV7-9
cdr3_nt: TGTGCCAGCAGCTCAGGGTTGCACGAGCAGTACTTC
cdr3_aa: CASSSGLHEQYF

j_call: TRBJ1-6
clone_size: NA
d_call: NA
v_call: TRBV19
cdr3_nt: TGTGCCAGTAGTATAACCGGGAGGGGGGGCAACTCACCCCTCCACTTT
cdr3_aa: CASSITGRGGNSPLHF

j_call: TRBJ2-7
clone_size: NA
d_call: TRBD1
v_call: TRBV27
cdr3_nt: TGTGCCAGCAGTCCTACAGGGGGTAGCACCTACGAGCAGTACTTC
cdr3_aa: CASSPTGGSTYEQYF

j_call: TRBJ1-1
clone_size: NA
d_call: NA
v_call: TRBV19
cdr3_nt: TGTGCCAGTAGTGTTCCGGCACAACATCAGCCTGAAGCTTTCTTT
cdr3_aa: CASSVPAQHQPEAFF

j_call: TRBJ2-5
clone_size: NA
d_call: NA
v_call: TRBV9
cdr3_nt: TGTGCCAGCAGCGCCTCCGGACTCCCCGACCAAGAGACCCAGTACTTC
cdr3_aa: CASSASGLPDQETQYF

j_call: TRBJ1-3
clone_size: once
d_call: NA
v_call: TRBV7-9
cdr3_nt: TGTGCCAGCAGCTGGGCGGCTGGAAACACCATATATTTT
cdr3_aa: CASSWAAGNTIYF

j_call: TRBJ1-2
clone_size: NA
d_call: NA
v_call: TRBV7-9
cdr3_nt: TGTGCCAGCAGCCCCGGGACCTATGGCTACACCTTC
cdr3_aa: CASSPGTYGYTF

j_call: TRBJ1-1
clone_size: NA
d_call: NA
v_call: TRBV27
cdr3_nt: TGTGCCAGCAGTTTCGACAGGCTGAACACTGAAGCTTTCTTT
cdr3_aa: CASSFDRLNTEAFF

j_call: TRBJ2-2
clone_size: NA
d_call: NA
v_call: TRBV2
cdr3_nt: TGTGCCAGCACCCCGGGACAATACACCGGGGAGCTGTTTTTT
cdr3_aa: CASTPGQYTGELFF

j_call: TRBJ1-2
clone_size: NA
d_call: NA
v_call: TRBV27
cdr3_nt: TGTGCCAGCAGGAACCTCGGGGCAGGCAGCTATGGCTACACCTTC
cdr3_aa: CASRNLGAGSYGYTF

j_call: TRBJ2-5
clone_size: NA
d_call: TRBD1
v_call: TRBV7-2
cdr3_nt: TGTGCCAGCAGCTTCCTAGCCCCGACAGGGGCCCGGGAGACCCAGTACTTC
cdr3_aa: CASSFLAPTGARETQYF

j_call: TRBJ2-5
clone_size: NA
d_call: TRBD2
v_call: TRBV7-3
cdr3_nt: TGTGCCAGCAGCCCTAGCGGGACAGAGACCCAGTACTTC
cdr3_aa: CASSPSGTETQYF

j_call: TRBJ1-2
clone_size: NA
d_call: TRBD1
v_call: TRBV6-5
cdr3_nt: TGTGCCAGCAGTACCGGGGACAGGAAAGGGGGCTACACCTTC
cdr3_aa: CASSTGDRKGGYTF

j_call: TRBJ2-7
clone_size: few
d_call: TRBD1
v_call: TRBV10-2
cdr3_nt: TGCGCCAGCAGTGAGTCGGGGGCCGGGACAGGGCTCTACGAGCAGTACTTC
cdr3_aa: CASSESGAGTGLYEQYF

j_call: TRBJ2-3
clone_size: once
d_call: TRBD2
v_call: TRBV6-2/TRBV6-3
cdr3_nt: TGTGCCAGCAGCCCCACGGGACTAGTATCAGATACGCAGTATTTT
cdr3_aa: CASSPTGLVSDTQYF

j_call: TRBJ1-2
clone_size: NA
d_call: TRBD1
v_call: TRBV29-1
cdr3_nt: TGCAGCGTCTTGACAGGGCCTAACTATGGCTACACCTTC
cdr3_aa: CSVLTGPNYGYTF

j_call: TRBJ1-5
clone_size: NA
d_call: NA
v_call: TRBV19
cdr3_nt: TGTGCCAGTAACGAACTGGGGGGCGCGGATCAGCCCCAGCATTTT
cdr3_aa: CASNELGGADQPQHF

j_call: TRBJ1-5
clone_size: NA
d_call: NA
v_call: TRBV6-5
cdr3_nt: TGTGCCAGCAGTTACAAAGGGGATCAGCCCCAGCATTTT
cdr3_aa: CASSYKGDQPQHF

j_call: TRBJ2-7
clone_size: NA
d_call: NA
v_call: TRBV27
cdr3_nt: TGTGCCAGCAGTTCAGGCAGCACCTACGAGCAGTACTTC
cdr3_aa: CASSSGSTYEQYF

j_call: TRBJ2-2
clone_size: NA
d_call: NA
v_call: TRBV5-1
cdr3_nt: TGCGCCAGCAGCTTGGATGGGGGAACGAACACCGGGGAGCTGTTTTTT
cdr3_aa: CASSLDGGTNTGELFF

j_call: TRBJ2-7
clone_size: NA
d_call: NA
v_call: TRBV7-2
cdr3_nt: TGTGCCAGCGGCCTCGGCTACGAGCAGTACTTC
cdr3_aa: CASGLGYEQYF

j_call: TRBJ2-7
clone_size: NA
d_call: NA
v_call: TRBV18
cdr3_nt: TGTGCCAGCTCACCGACAGCTTACGAGCAGTACTTC
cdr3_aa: CASSPTAYEQYF

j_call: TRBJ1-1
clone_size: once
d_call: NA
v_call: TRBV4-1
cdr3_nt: TGCGCCAGCAGCCAAGGCCTCAACCGAGCTTTCTTT
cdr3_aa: CASSQGLNRAFF

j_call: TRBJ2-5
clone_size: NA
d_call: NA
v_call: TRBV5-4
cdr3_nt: TGTGCCAGCAGTTTAGACGGGACTCAAGAGACCCAGTACTTC
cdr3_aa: CASSLDGTQETQYF

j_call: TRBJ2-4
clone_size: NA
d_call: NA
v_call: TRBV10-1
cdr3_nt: TGCGCCAGCAGTGCTGACAGCCAAAACATTCAGTACTTC
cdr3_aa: CASSADSQNIQYF

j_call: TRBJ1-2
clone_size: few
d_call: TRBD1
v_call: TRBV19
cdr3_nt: TGTGCCAGTAGCACAGGGGGTTTGAGGGGTTCTGGCTACACCTTC
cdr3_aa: CASSTGGLRGSGYTF

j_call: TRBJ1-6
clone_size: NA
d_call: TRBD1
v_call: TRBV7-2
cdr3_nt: TGTGCCAGCAGCTTAGCGGGACAGGCTAACTCACCCCTCCACTTT
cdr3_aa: CASSLAGQANSPLHF

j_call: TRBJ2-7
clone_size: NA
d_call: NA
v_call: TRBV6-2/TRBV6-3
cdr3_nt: TGTGCCAGCAGTTACGGCTCAGGGGGGACCTACGAGCAGTACTTC
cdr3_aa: CASSYGSGGTYEQYF

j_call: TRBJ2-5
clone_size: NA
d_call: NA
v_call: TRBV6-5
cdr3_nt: TGTGCCGCAGAGACAGAACAAGAGACCCAGTACTTC
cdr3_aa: CAAETEQETQYF

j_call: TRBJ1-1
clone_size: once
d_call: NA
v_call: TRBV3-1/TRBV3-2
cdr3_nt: TGTGCCAGCAGCCGGACATCCGAAGCTTTCTTT
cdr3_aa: CASSRTSEAFF

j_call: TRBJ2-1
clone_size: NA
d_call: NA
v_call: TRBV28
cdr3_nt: TGTGCCAGCAGTTGGGATGGGAGGCAGTTCTTC
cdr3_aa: CASSWDGRQFF

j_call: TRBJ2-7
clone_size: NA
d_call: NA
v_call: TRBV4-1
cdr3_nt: TGCGCCAGCAGCCAAGGGACCAGGCAGACGCACTACGAGCAGTACTTC
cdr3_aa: CASSQGTRQTHYEQYF

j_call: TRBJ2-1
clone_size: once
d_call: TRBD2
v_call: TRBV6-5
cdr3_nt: TGTGCCAGCAGACCGCTAGCGGGAGTTTACAATGAGCAGTTCTTC
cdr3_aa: CASRPLAGVYNEQFF

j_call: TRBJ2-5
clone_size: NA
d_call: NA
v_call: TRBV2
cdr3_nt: TGTGCCAGCAGTGAAAATCAGGGGTTTGAGACCCAGTACTTC
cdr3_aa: CASSENQGFETQYF

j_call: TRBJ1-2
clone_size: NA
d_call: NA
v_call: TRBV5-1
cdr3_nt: TGCGCCAGCAGCTTGGGGTCATCCCCTGCAGGCTATGGCTACACCTTC
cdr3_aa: CASSLGSSPAGYGYTF

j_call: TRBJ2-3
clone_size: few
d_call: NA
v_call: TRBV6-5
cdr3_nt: TGTGCCAGCAGAGGACAGCGCACAGATACGCAGTATTTT
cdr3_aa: CASRGQRTDTQYF

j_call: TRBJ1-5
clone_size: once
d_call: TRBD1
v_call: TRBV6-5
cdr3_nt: TGTGCCAGCAGCAAAACAGGGGGCGATCAGCCCCAGCATTTT
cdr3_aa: CASSKTGGDQPQHF

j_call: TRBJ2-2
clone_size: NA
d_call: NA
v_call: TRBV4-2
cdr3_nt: TGTGCCAGCAGTACAGGGTACACCGGGGAGCTGTTTTTT
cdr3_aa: CASSTGYTGELFF